The source of this T cell receptor (beta chain) is a study of cytomegalovirus exposure and HLA in healthy donors. Turning to the study itself: Early released data comprised about 85 million unique TCRs from HLA-typed donors.

The V gene end was trimmed by 4 bases and the J gene end by 3 bases; junction bases not matched to a gene: 9. The CDR3 extends over 16 amino acids. Germline CDR1 and CDR2: SEHNR and FQNEAQ (reference sequence). The study's findings and limits: The records held CMV serostatus as the only immune exposure information.

A note on this clone: Its antigen remains unknown.

PCR employed 60 Vbeta and 13 Jbeta primers. This table comes from immunoSEQ multiplex PCR, and its TCRdb copy is limited to in-frame clones, with some not included. The sample has 97,000 or so clones, around 77% seen once; the top ten hold around a tenth. The TCR originated in a male donor in good health and CMV-seropositive. This sequence joins TRBV7-9 and TRBJ1-1, with 9 positions matching TRBD1. Sequencing input: PBMCs. The CDR3 here is CASSSREGQGYTEAFF. DNA for the CDR3: TGTGCCAGCAGCTCGAGGGAGGGACAGGGTTACACTGAAGCTTTCTTT.